The 24 T cell receptor beta chains presented below share a single source sample, sequenced in a study of blood T cell repertoires in COVID-19. Measured with immunoSEQ multiplex PCR; TCRdb has only the in-frame clones, and not every one. The table lists 260,000 or so clones, around four fifths of them singletons. Sequences were obtained from peripheral blood. These receptors originate from a man aged 80 or over with acute or convalescent COVID-19.

The rearrangement joins TRBV6-5 to TRBJ1-1; D not certain. This CDR3 has 13 amino acids. V lost 4 bases to trimming and J lost 8 bases, with 14 bases between them. CDR1 and CDR2 from the germline V gene are MNHEY and SVGAGI. CDR3 nucleotide sequence: TGTGCCAGCAGTTCCCCGGGGTTAGGGGAAGCTTTCTTT. Translation: CASSSPGLGEAFF.

The chain couples TRBV6-5 to TRBJ2-2; TRBD2 is a possible D gene (6 bases). V was cut by 7 bases and J by 5 bases, with 17 bases left in between. CDR3 length: 15 residues. Germline assignment: CDR1 MNHEY and CDR2 SVGAGI. CDR3 residues: CASTPGGVGTGELFF. The CDR3, as DNA: TGTGCCAGCACCCCAGGAGGGGTGGGGACCGGGGAGCTGTTTTTT.

This chain uses TRBV3-1 (or the pseudogene TRBV3-2) with TRBJ2-2; 10 bases map to TRBD2. This CDR3 contains 15 residues. Germline CDR1 LGHDT, CDR2 YNNKEL (reference sequence). Unmatched junction bases numbered 6, after V lost 4 bases and J lost 7 bases. The CDR3 DNA sequence: TGTGCCAGCAGCCTTACTAGCGGGGTTGGCGGGGAGCTGTTTTTT. It yields the protein CASSLTSGVGGELFF.

The chain uses TRBV11-2 and TRBJ1-2; TRBD1 might be the D (5 bases). V lost 0 bases, J lost 5 bases, and 16 bases lay in between. The length of the CDR3 is 16 residues. CDR1 and CDR2 (germline): SGHAT, FQNNGV. CDR3 sequence: CASSLDSVQARYGYTF. CDR3 coding DNA: TGTGCCAGCAGCTTAGATTCCGTACAGGCTCGATATGGCTACACCTTC.

This chain uses TRBV18 with TRBJ2-2; 8 nucleotides align to TRBD2. From germline, CDR1 is KGHSH and CDR2 LQKENI. V was clipped by 3 bases and J by 3 bases; unmatched bases: 0. This CDR3 comprises 14 residues. CDR3 loop: CASSPTSDTGELFF. CDR3 coding DNA: TGTGCCAGCTCACCGACTAGCGACACCGGGGAGCTGTTTTTT.

The chain links TRBV6-1 to TRBJ1-2; weak D call: TRBD1 (5 bases). In germline, CDR1 is MNHNS, CDR2 SASEGT. This CDR3 has 13 amino acids. The V and J ends lost 3 bases and 8 bases respectively, with 13 bases between them. The CDR3 DNA is TGTGCCAGCAGTGATACCCAGGGTCGGGGCTACACCTTC. It codes for CASSDTQGRGYTF.

This clone was recorded only once. The CDR3 DNA is TGTGCCAGCAGGATTAGACAGCAGACCAATCAGCCCCAGCATTTT. Residues: CASRIRQQTNQPQHF. The gene calls are TRBV2 and TRBJ1-5; perhaps TRBD1 as D (5 bases). The germline V and J ends were trimmed by 6 bases and 3 bases, with 15 bases remaining between them. The CDR3 length is 15 residues. Germline CDR1 and CDR2: SNHLY and FYNNEI. The full variable domain, its missing parts supplied by reference TRBV2 and TRBJ1-5, is EPEVTQTPSHQVTQMGQEVILRCVPISNHLYFYWYRQILGQKVEFLVSFYNNEISEKSEIFDDQFSVERPDGSNFTLKIRSTKLEDSAMYFCASRIRQQTNQPQHFGDGTRLSIL.

V is TRBV6-5 and J is TRBJ2-7, with TRBD1 identical over 8 bases. The CDR3 length is 13 residues. J was trimmed by 13 bases and V by 6 bases; bases with no gene match: 14. Germline V lookup: CDR1 MNHEY, CDR2 SVGAGI. The DNA for the CDR3 is TGTGCCAGCAGCGGACTCCTGAGGGACAGGATTTACTTC. Protein product: CASSGLLRDRIYF.

In DNA, the CDR3 is TGTGCCAGCAGTTTACCCACCAACCTAGGGACAAACAAGAACTATGGCTACACCTTC. Amino acid sequence: CASSLPTNLGTNKNYGYTF. The J gene is TRBJ1-2, the V gene TRBV6-2 or TRBV6-3; the D gene is possibly TRBD1 (6 bases). Germline values: CDR1 MNHEY, CDR2 SVGEGT. The CDR3 length is 19 residues. V dropped 4 bases and J dropped 2 bases, with 26 bases sitting between them.

This clone was detected only once. J is TRBJ2-5 and V is TRBV28; D perhaps matches TRBD1 (5 bases). Germline CDR1 and CDR2: MDHEN and SYDVKM. The CDR3 has 17 amino acids. Deletions cut 5 bases from V and 5 bases from J, with 24 bases between. The CDR3 region has the DNA TGTGCCAGCAGTCTACCACAGGCGACCCCAGTTCTGGAGACCCAGTACTTC. Translation gives CASSLPQATPVLETQYF.

The chain joins TRBV5-1 to TRBJ2-4; TRBD2 matches 7 bases. V lost 5 bases and J lost 3; bases outside the gene matches: 5. The CDR3 covers 14 residues. CDR1 and CDR2 (germline): SGHRS, YFSETQ. The CDR3, as DNA: TGCGCCAGCAGTCGGGGGGATGGCAAAAACATTCAGTACTTC. This translates into CASSRGDGKNIQYF.

The V and J genes are TRBV20-1 and TRBJ1-2; possible D gene TRBD1, 5 bases. Trimming shortened V by 6 bases and J by 8 bases, and 13 bases separated the two germline ends. Germline V gives CDR1 DFQATT, CDR2 SNEGSKA (reference sequence). The CDR3 is made up of 11 amino acids. The CDR3, as DNA: TGCAGTGCGCAGCAGGGTGGCGGCTACACCTTC. Protein product: CSAQQGGGYTF.

The gene calls are TRBV7-9 and TRBJ2-7; 12 bases fit TRBD2. Germline CDR1 SEHNR, CDR2 FQNEAQ (reference sequence). The CDR3 runs 14 residues. V shed 3 bases, J shed 5 bases, and the junction held 2 bases outside the gene matches. The CDR3 reads CASSFGLAGNEQYF. CDR3 DNA: TGTGCCAGCAGCTTTGGACTAGCGGGAAACGAGCAGTACTTC.

The V and J genes are TRBV10-3 and TRBJ1-2, with TRBD1 matching 7 bases. Germline CDR1 and CDR2: ENHRY and SYGVKD. The trim removed 9 bases at V and 4 bases at J, leaving 2 bases unmatched. This CDR3 has 11 residues. This CDR3 reads CAIQGTYGYTF. The CDR3 DNA reads as TGTGCCATACAGGGGACCTATGGCTACACCTTC.

This chain joins TRBV6-2 or TRBV6-3 and TRBJ1-1; weak D call: TRBD1 (6 bases). This CDR3 is 14 amino acids long. The germline V gene has CDR1 MNHEY and CDR2 SVGEGT. V shed 2 bases and J shed 0 bases, with 7 bases lying between them. The CDR3 protein is CASSYQGMNTEAFF. The CDR3 region has the DNA TGTGCCAGCAGTTACCAGGGGATGAACACTGAAGCTTTCTTT.

This clone was detected only a few times. The rearrangement uses TRBV7-8 and TRBJ2-3, with 10 bases aligning to TRBD2. The CDR3 totals 17 residues. Germline lookup yields CDR1 SGHVS and CDR2 FQNEAQ. V shed 4 bases, J shed 0 bases, and the junction held 7 bases outside the gene matches. DNA for the CDR3: TGTGCCAGCAGCTCTGGTCGACTAGCGGGCAGCACAGATACGCAGTATTTT. Its protein product is CASSSGRLAGSTDTQYF.

V and J are TRBV4-1 and TRBJ2-5; 11 nucleotides line up with TRBD2. CDR3 size: 15 residues. Germline-derived CDR1 and CDR2 are MGHRA and YSYEKL. J gave up 4 bases and V 4 bases, and 5 bases lay outside the gene matches. CDR3 amino acids: CASSRLGLAGETQYF. In nucleotides, the CDR3 is TGCGCCAGCAGCCGACTCGGACTAGCGGGAGAGACCCAGTACTTC.

V and J are TRBV20-1 and TRBJ1-1; possibly TRBD1 for D (6 bases). Germline CDR1 is DFQATT and CDR2 is SNEGSKA (reference sequence). The CDR3 runs to 11 residues. The CDR3 is CGGRVNTEAFF. CDR3 DNA sequence: TGCGGGGGCAGGGTGAACACTGAAGCTTTCTTT.

The V and J genes are TRBV7-2 and TRBJ2-1; tentative D call: TRBD1 (5 bases). Germline CDR1 is SGHTA and CDR2 is FQGNSA. The CDR3 loop spans 14 amino acids. Trimming removed 1 base from V and 6 bases from J, with 10 bases in between. The CDR3 is CASSLGLQGNEQFF. DNA for the CDR3: TGTGCCAGCAGCTTAGGGCTCCAGGGCAATGAGCAGTTCTTC.

The chain uses TRBV19 and TRBJ2-3, with 12 bases matching TRBD2. The CDR3 has 16 amino acids. The germline gives CDR1 LNHDA, CDR2 SQIVND (reference sequence). The junction had 11 bases not matched to a gene; V was cut back by 7 bases and J by 6 bases. CDR3 sequence reads: CASNFRTSGKGDTQYF. CDR3 nucleotide sequence: TGTGCCAGTAACTTCCGGACTAGCGGGAAGGGGGATACGCAGTATTTT.

This chain connects TRBV3-1 (or the pseudogene TRBV3-2) to TRBJ1-5; D may be TRBD1 (6 bases). Per the germline V gene, CDR1 is LGHDT and CDR2 is YNNKEL (reference sequence). The length of the CDR3 is 15 residues. Trimming left V 2 bases short and J 4 bases short, with 12 bases between. CDR3 region: CASSQQTGPNQPQHF. DNA of the CDR3: TGTGCCAGCAGCCAACAGACAGGACCAAATCAGCCCCAGCATTTT.

The chain carries TRBV24-1 and TRBJ1-5; 7 nucleotides align to TRBD1. The CDR3 runs 15 residues. Trimming took 7 bases from V and 1 from J; bases not matched to a gene: 6. Germline values: CDR1 KGHDR, CDR2 SFDVKD. CDR3 nucleotides: TGTGCCACCAGCGAAGCCAGGGGGAGCAATCAGCCCCAGCATTTT. Amino acid sequence: CATSEARGSNQPQHF.

The chain joins TRBV4-1 to TRBJ2-3; 9 nucleotides match TRBD2. V was pared by 3 bases and J by 2 bases, with 6 bases of the junction left unmatched. The germline V gene has CDR1 MGHRA and CDR2 YSYEKL. The CDR3 runs to 16 residues. As DNA, the CDR3 is TGCGCCAGCAGCCAGCGACTAGCGGACATCACAGATACGCAGTATTTT. Its protein product is CASSQRLADITDTQYF.

This chain uses TRBV30 with TRBJ1-2, with D maybe TRBD1 (6 bases). The germline V and J ends were trimmed by 5 bases and 5 bases, with 9 bases remaining between them. Germline V gene sequence: CDR1 GTSNPN, CDR2 SVGIG (reference sequence). CDR3 length: 11 amino acids. The CDR3 coding sequence is TGTGCCTGGCTGGGACAATATGGCTACACCTTC. Translated, it gives CAWLGQYGYTF. Combining the CDR3 with reference TRBV30 and TRBJ1-2 gives the whole variable domain SQTIHQWPATLVQPVGSPLSLECTVEGTSNPNLYWYRQAAGRGLQLLFYSVGIGQISSEVPQNLSASRPQDRQFILSSKKLLLSDSGFYLCAWLGQYGYTFGSGTRLTVV.